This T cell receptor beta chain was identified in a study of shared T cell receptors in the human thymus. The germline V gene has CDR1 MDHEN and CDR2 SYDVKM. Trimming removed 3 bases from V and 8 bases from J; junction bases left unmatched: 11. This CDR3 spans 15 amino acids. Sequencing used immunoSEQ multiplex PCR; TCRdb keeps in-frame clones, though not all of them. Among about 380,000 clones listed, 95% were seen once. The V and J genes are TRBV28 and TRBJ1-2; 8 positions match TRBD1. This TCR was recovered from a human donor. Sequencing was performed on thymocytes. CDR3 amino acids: CASSFTGQGIEGYTF. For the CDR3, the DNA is TGTGCCAGCAGTTTCACTGGACAGGGAATAGAGGGCTACACCTTC.